What follows are 3 T cell receptor beta chains derived from one specimen sequenced in a study of blood T cell repertoires in COVID-19. Some clones are missing from TCRdb's copy, which holds only in-frame ones; the method was immunoSEQ multiplex PCR. The sample shows roughly 3,600 clones, 89% of them seen only once. Sequencing input: peripheral blood. The receptor source for this set is a woman aged 70-85 years with active COVID-19.

This clone was recorded only once. The chain couples TRBV5-6 to TRBJ2-2; D possibly corresponds to TRBD2 (5 bases). Germline CDR1 is SGHDT and CDR2 is YYEEEE. This CDR3 contains 15 residues. V dropped 0 bases and J dropped 4 bases, with 10 bases sitting between them. Written as DNA, the CDR3 is TGTGCCAGCAGCTTGGGTCCAGCGGCCACCGGGGAGCTGTTTTTT. Translating gives CASSLGPAATGELFF.

The V and J genes are TRBV3-1 (or the pseudogene TRBV3-2) and TRBJ2-2, with D perhaps matching TRBD1 (5 bases). CDR3 length: 14 residues. The germline V gene encodes CDR1 LGHDT and CDR2 YNNKEL (reference sequence). V was pared by 4 bases and J by 4 bases, with 10 bases between. The CDR3 loop reads CASSPDSATGELFF. CDR3 nucleotides: TGTGCCAGCAGCCCCGACAGCGCCACCGGGGAGCTGTTTTTT.

V and J are TRBV4-1 and TRBJ1-1, with D possibly TRBD1 on 6 matching bases. Between the trimmed V and J ends, which lost 4 bases and 4 bases, there was a span of 16 bases. The CDR3 runs 15 residues. CDR1 is MGHRA and CDR2 is YSYEKL in the germline V gene. The CDR3, as DNA: TGCGCCAGCAGCCCTGAGGGGGGGCGCGGCACTGAAGCTTTCTTT. Its protein product is CASSPEGGRGTEAFF.